This TCR beta chain is from a study of T-cell memory formation after mild COVID-19. Background on the study: Most TCR clusters belonged to a single donor.

Study-wide points: Some clones that responded turned up in pre-infection memory, which suggests that cross-reactive memory joined in.

Amplification by 5'RACE using constant-segment primers produced TCR alpha and TCR beta cDNA libraries that carried sample barcodes and UMIs. TCRdb redid the calling of the 5' RACE reads with MiXCR, one entry per CDR3 protein. The sample contains more than 450,000 distinct CDR3 sequences, about a sixth of which appear only once. The V gene's germline CDR1 is MNHEY and CDR2 SVGAGI. The CDR3 extends over 14 amino acids. Trimming cost V 7 bases and J 5 bases, with 17 bases left between them. A note on this clonotype: Its antigen remains unidentified.

The chain is built from TRBV6-5 and TRBJ1-2; D is perhaps TRBD1 (5 bases). The receptor's source is an adult woman who had mild COVID-19 (a few samples of this study predate the infection). Cell type and time point are not known. Sequenced input: PBMCs or a T cell subset sorted from them (not recorded which). CDR3 loop: CASINPGTAYGYTF. CDR3 coding DNA: TGTGCCAGCATCAACCCCGGGACGGCTTATGGCTACACCTTC.